This T cell receptor beta chain was identified during a study of cytomegalovirus exposure and HLA in healthy donors. Study results and caveats: In a later analysis, HLA-C alleles had the fewest associated TCRs, DRB1 alleles the most. A missense DCLRE1C variant was associated with V- and J-gene trimming of TCR beta chains in a later analysis, and an independent cohort replicated the association.

The CDR3 totals 14 residues. CDR1 and CDR2 from the germline V gene are MNHNS and SASEGT. Trimming cost V 6 bases and J 4 bases; bases outside gene matches: 8. This clone appeared a few times. The antigen remains unidentified. In the PCR, 60 Vbeta and 13 Jbeta primers were used. Sequencing used immunoSEQ multiplex PCR; TCRdb keeps in-frame clones, though not all of them. The sample carries about 140,000 clones, 75% to 85% recorded once. The TCR was taken from a woman in her thirties or forties in good health and CMV-seronegative. This chain uses TRBV6-1 with TRBJ2-7, with 8 bases fitting TRBD2. Sequences were obtained from PBMCs. This chain's CDR3 is CASSEGLGGYEQYF. CDR3 in DNA: TGTGCCAGCAGCGAGGGACTAGGGGGATACGAGCAGTACTTC.